The 26 T cell receptor beta chains below come from one sample, sequenced in a study of beta chain features in type 1 diabetes. Every isolated RNA sample was fully reverse transcribed, so sequencing captured expressed TCRB transcripts. The table came from immunoSEQ multiplex PCR; TCRdb's copy has only in-frame clones and leaves some out. The sample yields roughly 330,000 clones, approximately 13% seen once. Study results and caveats: In all four CD4+ subsets, TCRB CDR3 length was significantly, moderately reduced in type 1 diabetes.

Their cognate antigens are unknown. Sequencing was performed on naive CD4+ T cells from blood. These TCRs come from a woman in her late teens or twenties with type 1 diabetes.

This clone was detected only a few times. The J gene is TRBJ2-1, the V gene TRBV7-2; 7 bases fit TRBD2. After removal of 0 bases from V and 4 bases from J, the junction contained 6 bases not matched to a gene. The V gene's germline CDR1 is SGHTA and CDR2 FQGNSA. The CDR3 consists of 16 residues. The CDR3 DNA reads as TGTGCCAGCAGCTTAGCGGCGGGAGAACCATACAATGAGCAGTTCTTC. Translating gives CASSLAAGEPYNEQFF. The variable domain in full, completed from reference TRBV7-2 and TRBJ2-1, reads GAGVSQSPSNKVTEKGKDVELRCDPISGHTALYWYRQSLGQGLEFLIYFQGNSAPDKSGLPSDRFSAERTGGSVSTLTIQRTQQEDSAVYLCASSLAAGEPYNEQFFGPGTRLTVL.

The V call is TRBV27, the J call TRBJ2-7; 14 bases are a match to TRBD2. The germline V gene has CDR1 MNHEY and CDR2 SMNVEV (reference sequence). J lost 4 bases, V lost 0 bases, and 5 bases had no gene match. The CDR3 runs to 17 residues. CDR3 sequence: CASSLSSTSGRVYEQYF. The DNA of the CDR3 is TGTGCCAGCAGTTTATCCTCGACTAGCGGGAGGGTTTACGAGCAGTACTTC.

The sample holds a few counts of this clone. The chain joins TRBV2 to TRBJ1-2, with a tentative D call TRBD1 (6 bases). Germline lookup yields CDR1 SNHLY and CDR2 FYNNEI. CDR3 length: 14 residues. V lost 8 bases and J 0 bases, leaving 13 bases between the germline ends. CDR3 nucleotide sequence: TGTGCCAGCCAAGGACAGCGCGCTAACTATGGCTACACCTTC. As protein: CASQGQRANYGYTF.

In its sample, this clone was seen a few times. The CDR3 region has the DNA TGTGCCAGCAGCTTAGCCACACAGGGGGCGGGCTACGAGCAGTACTTC. Its protein product is CASSLATQGAGYEQYF. V usage is TRBV7-2 and J usage is TRBJ2-7, with 9 bases aligning to TRBD1. V lost 0 bases to trimming and J lost 3 bases; unmatched junction nucleotides: 6. The CDR3 has 16 amino acids. CDR1 and CDR2 (germline): SGHTA, FQGNSA.

A few counts support this clone. The chain couples TRBV5-1 to TRBJ2-1; 10 positions match TRBD2. The CDR3 length is 15 residues. Germline lookup yields CDR1 SGHRS and CDR2 YFSETQ. The junction had 3 bases not matched to a gene; V was cut back by 2 bases and J by 4 bases. CDR3 protein: CASSLAGGGYNEQFF. The CDR3 DNA reads TGCGCCAGCAGCTTAGCGGGAGGGGGTTACAATGAGCAGTTCTTC.

V is TRBV4-1 and J is TRBJ2-3; 7 nucleotides line up with TRBD2. The germline V gene encodes CDR1 MGHRA and CDR2 YSYEKL. V lost 1 base and J lost 5; bases outside the gene matches: 21. The CDR3 is 20 amino acids. The CDR3 coding sequence is TGCGCCAGCAGCCAAGTCCGGATTAAGACCGGCGGGAGAATGGGAGATACGCAGTATTTT. This sequence encodes CASSQVRIKTGGRMGDTQYF.

This clone was counted a few times. The same CDR3 is also encoded by other DNA sequences in this sample. The rearrangement uses TRBV29-1 and TRBJ2-1; D is unresolved. V lost 4 bases and J lost 4, with 2 bases in between. Germline lookup yields CDR1 SQVTM and CDR2 ANQGSEA. The CDR3 has 10 amino acids. Here the CDR3 reads CSVAYNEQFF. The CDR3 region has the DNA TGCAGCGTTGCTTACAATGAGCAGTTCTTC.

The sample holds a few counts of this clone. This chain uses TRBV18 with TRBJ2-6; D might be TRBD2 (5 bases). This CDR3 is 18 amino acids long. The germline gives CDR1 KGHSH, CDR2 LQKENI. Trimming stripped 5 bases from V and 0 bases from J, with 17 bases between. The CDR3 DNA follows: TGTGCCAGCTCAGGAGGTGTAGGAGGAAACTCTGGGGCCAACGTCCTGACTTTC. This encodes CASSGGVGGNSGANVLTF.

This chain joins TRBV9 and TRBJ1-2; D perhaps matches TRBD1 (5 bases). The V gene lost 4 bases and the J gene lost 7 bases, with 20 bases spanning the gap. The CDR3 extends over 15 amino acids. CDR1 and CDR2 from the germline V gene are SGDLS and YYNGEE. The CDR3 is CASSPGGGERFGYTF. The CDR3 DNA sequence: TGTGCCAGCAGCCCCGGTGGGGGGGAAAGATTTGGCTACACCTTC.

This chain links TRBV9 with TRBJ1-1; a weak D match, TRBD1 (6 bases). In germline, CDR1 is SGDLS, CDR2 YYNGEE. This CDR3 spans 14 amino acids. V gave up 2 bases and J gave up 0 bases, with 8 bases separating them. The CDR3 DNA sequence: TGTGCCAGCAGCGTGGACAGCATGAACACTGAAGCTTTCTTT. The encoded protein is CASSVDSMNTEAFF.

This clone has only a few counts. V gene TRBV5-1 combines with J gene TRBJ2-1; 10 nucleotides line up with TRBD2. This CDR3 spans 14 amino acids. The germline CDR1 and CDR2 sequences are SGHRS and YFSETQ. J was trimmed by 8 bases and V by 2 bases; bases with no gene match: 4. CDR3 sequence reads: CASSLRLAGDEQFF. The CDR3 nucleotides are TGCGCCAGCAGCTTAAGACTAGCGGGCGATGAGCAGTTCTTC. Drawing the rest from reference TRBV5-1 and TRBJ2-1, the complete variable domain is KAGVTQTPRYLIKTRGQQVTLSCSPISGHRSVSWYQQTPGQGLQFLFEYFSETQRNKGNFPGRFSGRQFSNSRSEMNVSTLELGDSALYLCASSLRLAGDEQFFGPGTRLTVL.

The sample holds a few counts of this clone. DNA for the CDR3: TGTGCCAGCAGTTATAGCCAGAGTAGGTACGAGCAGTACTTC. This codes for CASSYSQSRYEQYF. V gene TRBV27 combines with J gene TRBJ2-7; no definite D call. There are 14 residues in the CDR3. Germline V gene data show CDR1 as MNHEY and CDR2 as SMNVEV (reference sequence). V shed 4 bases and J shed 4 bases, with 14 bases lying between them.

This clone showed up just a few times. This chain connects TRBV5-1 to TRBJ1-1; 9 bases map to TRBD1. This CDR3 region has 16 residues. Germline CDR1 SGHRS, CDR2 YFSETQ. V dropped 2 bases and J dropped 6; count of bases not matched to a gene: 11. CDR3 sequence reads: CASSFNPQGAGAEAFF. The CDR3 DNA reads TGCGCCAGCAGCTTCAACCCACAGGGGGCTGGTGCTGAAGCTTTCTTT.

The DNA for the CDR3 is TGTGCCAGCAGCTTAGTGCAGGGAAACTATGGCTACACCTTC. Protein sequence: CASSLVQGNYGYTF. The chain is built from TRBV7-2 and TRBJ1-2; a weak D match, TRBD1 (5 bases). From germline, CDR1 is SGHTA and CDR2 FQGNSA. V gave up 1 base and J gave up 2 bases, with 8 bases separating them. The length of the CDR3 is 14 residues.

The chain links TRBV7-9 to TRBJ2-3; 8 bases match TRBD1. Germline V gene sequence: CDR1 SEHNR, CDR2 FQNEAQ (reference sequence). V lost 5 bases to trimming and J lost 2 bases; unmatched junction nucleotides: 6. This CDR3 is 15 amino acids long. The CDR3, as DNA: TGTGCCAGCAGCCGACAGGGGATCCTCACAGATACGCAGTATTTT. Encoded protein: CASSRQGILTDTQYF.

The chain is built from TRBV30 and TRBJ1-5; maybe TRBD1 (5 bases). Germline CDR1 reads GTSNPN; CDR2 reads SVGIG (reference sequence). CDR3 size: 17 residues. Trimming cost V 2 bases and J 4 bases, with 21 bases left between them. CDR3 DNA sequence: TGTGCCTGGAGTAAACAGGAAAACCCCCCCATGAATCAGCCCCAGCATTTT. Translating gives CAWSKQENPPMNQPQHF. The entire variable domain, with the rest obtained from reference TRBV30 and TRBJ1-5, is as follows: SQTIHQWPATLVQPVGSPLSLECTVEGTSNPNLYWYRQAAGRGLQLLFYSVGIGQISSEVPQNLSASRPQDRQFILSSKKLLLSDSGFYLCAWSKQENPPMNQPQHFGDGTRLSIL.

The V call is TRBV7-2, the J call TRBJ1-1; no reliable D call. Germline CDR1 reads SGHTA; CDR2 reads FQGNSA. The V end lost 0 bases, the J end lost 0 bases, and 11 bases lay between the germline ends. The CDR3 totals 16 residues. The CDR3 spells CASSLAAGTMNTEAFF. Written as DNA, the CDR3 is TGTGCCAGCAGCTTAGCGGCAGGAACCATGAACACTGAAGCTTTCTTT.

The CDR3 sequence: CASSYGRASGNNEQFF. The DNA of the CDR3 is TGTGCCAGCAGTTACGGTAGGGCTAGCGGGAACAATGAGCAGTTCTTC. The chain carries TRBV6-5 and TRBJ2-1; 9 bases are shared with TRBD2. Trimming removed 2 bases from V and 5 bases from J; junction bases left unmatched: 7. Germline V gene data show CDR1 as MNHEY and CDR2 as SVGAGI. The CDR3 is made up of 16 amino acids.

The rearrangement uses TRBV9 and TRBJ1-2, with 10 bases fitting TRBD1. Germline V gene lookup returns CDR1 SGDLS and CDR2 YYNGEE. V shed 3 bases and J 4 bases; nucleotides not matched to a gene: 12. CDR3 size: 17 residues. In DNA, the CDR3 is TGTGCCAGCAGCGCCTCAACCGGGACAGGGGACATCTATGGCTACACCTTC. Translated: CASSASTGTGDIYGYTF.

The J gene is TRBJ2-7, the V gene TRBV11-2; tentative D call: TRBD2 (5 bases). Germline assignment: CDR1 SGHAT and CDR2 FQNNGV. The CDR3 is 14 residues long. V shed 2 bases and J shed 5 bases, with 13 bases lying between them. CDR3 sequence (DNA): TGTGCCAGCAGCTTACTAGCCAGGTTGAACGAGCAGTACTTC. This sequence encodes CASSLLARLNEQYF.

The rearrangement joins TRBV5-1 to TRBJ2-6, with 11 bases that match TRBD1. This CDR3 comprises 18 residues. With 9 bases clipped from V and 1 base from J, the junction kept 12 bases outside the gene matches. The germline CDR1 and CDR2 sequences are SGHRS and YFSETQ. The CDR3 spells CATHAAGTGGSGANVLTF. The CDR3 nucleotides read TGCGCCACCCACGCCGCCGGGACAGGGGGTTCTGGGGCCAACGTCCTGACTTTC.

This clone was counted only a few times. The chain couples TRBV23-1 to TRBJ1-3, with 9 bases matching TRBD1. TRBV23-1 is assigned to the ORF class and has an uncertain function. The trim removed 2 bases at V and 0 bases at J, leaving 5 bases unmatched. The CDR3 consists of 17 residues. The CDR3 sequence: CASSQDRDRVSGNTIYF. The CDR3 nucleotides read TGCGCCAGCAGTCAAGACCGGGACAGGGTCTCTGGAAACACCATATATTTT.

The chain combines TRBV5-1 with TRBJ2-1; D might be TRBD2 (7 bases). The CDR3 is 14 residues long. V was trimmed by 0 bases and J by 8 bases, leaving 12 bases between them. The V gene's germline CDR1 is SGHRS and CDR2 YFSETQ. Here the CDR3 DNA reads TGCGCCAGCAGCTTGGGCCGGGGGGCCGATGAGCAGTTCTTC. Its translation: CASSLGRGADEQFF.

This chain connects TRBV7-3 to TRBJ2-5; 11 nucleotides align to TRBD2. This CDR3 has 15 amino acids. In germline, CDR1 is SGHTA, CDR2 FQGTGA. The V segment lost 1 base and the J segment 2 bases; nucleotides outside the gene matches: 0. The CDR3 spells CASSLIAGGQETQYF. The CDR3, as DNA: TGTGCCAGCAGCTTAATAGCGGGAGGGCAAGAGACCCAGTACTTC.

This clone was detected only a few times. The J gene is TRBJ2-1, the V gene TRBV13, with TRBD2 matching 9 bases. This CDR3 has 16 residues. Germline CDR1 reads PRHDT; CDR2 reads FYEKMQ (reference sequence). The J segment lost 1 base and the V segment lost 5 bases, leaving 6 bases of the junction unmatched. The CDR3 DNA sequence: TGTGCCAGCAGCCCCGGGACTAGCAAATCCTACAATGAGCAGTTCTTC. This codes for CASSPGTSKSYNEQFF.

This clone was detected a few times. The chain joins TRBV18 to TRBJ2-5; 9 bases match TRBD1. V trimming: 2 bases; J trimming: 3 bases; junction bases outside the gene matches: 4. CDR1 and CDR2 (germline): KGHSH, LQKENI. The CDR3 contains 15 residues. The CDR3 nucleotides are TGTGCCAGCTCACCATCCGGGACAGGGAAAGAGACCCAGTACTTC. Protein sequence: CASSPSGTGKETQYF.